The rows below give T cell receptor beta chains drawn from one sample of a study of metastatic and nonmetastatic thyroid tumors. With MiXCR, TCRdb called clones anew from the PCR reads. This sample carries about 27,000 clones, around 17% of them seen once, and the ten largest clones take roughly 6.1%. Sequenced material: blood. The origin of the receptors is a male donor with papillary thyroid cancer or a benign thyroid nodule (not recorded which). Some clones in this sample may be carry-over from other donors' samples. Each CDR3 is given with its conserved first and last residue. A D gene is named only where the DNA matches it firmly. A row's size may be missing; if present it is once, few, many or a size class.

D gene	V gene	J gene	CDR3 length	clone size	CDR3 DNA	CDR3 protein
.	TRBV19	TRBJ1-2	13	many	TGTGCCAGTAACCAGGGGAGGGGTAATGGCTACACCTTC	CASNQGRGNGYTF
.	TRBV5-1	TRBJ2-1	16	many	TGCGCCAGCAGCTTGGCCCTGCTAAGCTCCTACAATGAGCAGTTCTTC	CASSLALLSSYNEQFF
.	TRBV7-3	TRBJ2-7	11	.	TGTGCCAGCAGCGGTGAATTCGAGCAGTATTTC	CASSGEFEQYF
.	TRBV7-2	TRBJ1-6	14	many	TGTGCCAGCAGCTTTGTTAGTCATAATTCACCCCTCCACTTT	CASSFVSHNSPLHF
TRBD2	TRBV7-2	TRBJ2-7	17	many	TGTGCCAGCAGCCCAACCCTAGCGGGAGGTTCCTCCTACGAGCAGTACTTC	CASSPTLAGGSSYEQYF
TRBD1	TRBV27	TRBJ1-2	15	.	TGTGCCAGCACCACCCCCGGACAGGGAGGCTATGGCTACACCTTC	CASTTPGQGGYGYTF
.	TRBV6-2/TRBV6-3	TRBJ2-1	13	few	TGTGCCAGTAACCTAGCGCCCTACAATGAGCAGTTCTTC	CASNLAPYNEQFF
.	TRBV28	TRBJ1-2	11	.	TGTGCCAGCAGTTTATTGGGGGACTACACCTTC	CASSLLGDYTF
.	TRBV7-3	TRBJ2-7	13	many	TGTGCCAGCAGCGCCCGGGTCCAGCACGAGCAGTACTTC	CASSARVQHEQYF
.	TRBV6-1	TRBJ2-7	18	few	TGTGCCAGCAGTGAAGCGCTAGGTTTGGAGAGTTTCTCCTACGAGCAGTACTTC	CASSEALGLESFSYEQYF
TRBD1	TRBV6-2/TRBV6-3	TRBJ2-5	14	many	TGTGCCAGCAGTTACGGGGGACAGAGACAGACCCAGTACTTC	CASSYGGQRQTQYF
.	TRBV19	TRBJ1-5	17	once	TGTGCCAGTCACGATGCGACATGGGGCAGGAGGAGTCAGCCCCAGCATTTT	CASHDATWGRRSQPQHF
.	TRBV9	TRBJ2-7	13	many	TGTGCCAGCAGCTCCGAGACAGCCTACGAGCAGTACTTC	CASSSETAYEQYF
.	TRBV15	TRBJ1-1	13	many	TGTGCCACCAGCAGAGGAGGGGACACTGAAGCTTTCTTT	CATSRGGDTEAFF
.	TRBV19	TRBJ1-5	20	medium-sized	TGTGCCAGTAGTTATCTTTTTGGTCGGCAGTTCCTATATAGCAATCAGCCCCAGCATTTT	CASSYLFGRQFLYSNQPQHF
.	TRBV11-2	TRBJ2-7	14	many	TGTGCCAGCAGCCCCGCCCAGTCAGGGTCCGAGCAGTACTTC	CASSPAQSGSEQYF
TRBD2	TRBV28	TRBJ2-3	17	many	TGTGCCAGCAGTCCCCGGGTCGGACTAGCGGGAGTGGATACGCAGTATTTT	CASSPRVGLAGVDTQYF
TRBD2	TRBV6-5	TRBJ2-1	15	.	TGTGCCAGCAGGGTAACTAGCGGGAGTGGCCATGAGCAGTTCTTC	CASRVTSGSGHEQFF
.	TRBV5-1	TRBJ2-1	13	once	TGCGCCAGCAGCTTGGCGCTAGTTGGTGAGCAGTTCTTC	CASSLALVGEQFF
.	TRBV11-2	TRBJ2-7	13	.	TGTGCCAGCAGCTTCCAGGATTCGGGAGAGCAGTACTTC	CASSFQDSGEQYF
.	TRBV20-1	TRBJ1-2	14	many	TGCAGTGCTAGAGATCGGTGGGGGGACTATGGCTACACCTTC	CSARDRWGDYGYTF
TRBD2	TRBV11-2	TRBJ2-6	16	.	TGTGCCAGCAGCTTATGGGAGGGGACTGGGGCCAACGTCCTGACTTTC	CASSLWEGTGANVLTF
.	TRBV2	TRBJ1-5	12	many	TGTGCCAGCAGTGGAAACAATCAGCCCCAGCATTTT	CASSGNNQPQHF
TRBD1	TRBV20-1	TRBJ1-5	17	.	TGCAGTGCTGGAGGGACAGGGGTCGAGAATTACAATCAGCCCCAGCATTTT	CSAGGTGVENYNQPQHF
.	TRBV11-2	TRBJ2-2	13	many	TGTGCCAGCAGCCCCGGGGTCGGCGGGGAGCTGTTTTTT	CASSPGVGGELFF
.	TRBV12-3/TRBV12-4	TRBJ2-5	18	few	TGTGCCAGCAGTTTAGCCACCAGCTGGAGGGCCGGGGTGGAGACCCAGTACTTC	CASSLATSWRAGVETQYF
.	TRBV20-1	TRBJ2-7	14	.	TGCAGTGCACACTCTGACAGGCACATTGGCGAGCAGTACTTC	CSAHSDRHIGEQYF
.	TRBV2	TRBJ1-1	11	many	TGTGCCAGCTCACCCGATCTGAAAGCTTTCTTT	CASSPDLKAFF
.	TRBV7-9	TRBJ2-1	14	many	TGTGCCAGCTGGGGGCACCCTATCTACAATGAGCAGTTCTTC	CASWGHPIYNEQFF
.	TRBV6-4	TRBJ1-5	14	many	TGTGCCAGCAGTGACTCGCCGTCGAATCAGCCCCAGCATTTT	CASSDSPSNQPQHF
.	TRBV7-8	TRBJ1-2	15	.	TGTGCCAGCAGCCCCCCACAGGCCCTTAACTATGGCTACACCTTC	CASSPPQALNYGYTF
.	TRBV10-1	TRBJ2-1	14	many	TGCGCCAGCAGCGACGGGGGTTCCTACAATGAGCAGTTCTTC	CASSDGGSYNEQFF
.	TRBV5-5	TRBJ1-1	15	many	TGTGCCAGCAGCCCGCCCAGTCGGGGGGGGACTGAAGCTTTCTTT	CASSPPSRGGTEAFF
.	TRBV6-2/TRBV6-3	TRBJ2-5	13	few	TGTGCCAGCAGTCGCTTAACCCTAGAGACCCAGTACTTC	CASSRLTLETQYF
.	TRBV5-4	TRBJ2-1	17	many	TGTGCCAGCAGCTCGCGACGACAGTTTAGCTCCTACAATGAGCAGTTCTTC	CASSSRRQFSSYNEQFF
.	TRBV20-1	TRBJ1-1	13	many	TGCAGTGCGCCCGCCCGGGTAGGCACTGAAGCTTTCTTT	CSAPARVGTEAFF
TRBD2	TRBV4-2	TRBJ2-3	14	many	TGTGCCAGCAGCCGGACTAGCGGCACAGATACGCAGTATTTT	CASSRTSGTDTQYF
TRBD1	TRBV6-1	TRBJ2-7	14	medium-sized	TGTGCCAGCAGCGGGACAGTCGGGTCAAACGAGCAGTACTTC	CASSGTVGSNEQYF
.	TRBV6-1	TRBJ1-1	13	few	TGTGCCAGCAGCCTCAAGGACGACACTGAAGCTTCCTTT	CASSLKDDTEASF
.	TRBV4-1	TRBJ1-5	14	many	TGCGCCAGCAGCCAAGTGGGAGGGATTCAGCCCCAGCATTTT	CASSQVGGIQPQHF
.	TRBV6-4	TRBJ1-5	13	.	TGTGCCAGTAGTCTCTACAGGGATCAGCCCCAGCATTTT	CASSLYRDQPQHF
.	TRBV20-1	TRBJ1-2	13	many	TGCAGTGGCAGGTCGAGGAAAGTAAAGGGCTACACCTTC	CSGRSRKVKGYTF
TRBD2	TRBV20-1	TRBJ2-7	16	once	TGCAGTGCTAGAGTTAGCGGGAGGTTCGGAAGCTACGAGCAGTACTTC	CSARVSGRFGSYEQYF